The rows below give T cell receptor beta chains drawn from one sample of a study of T-cell memory formation after mild COVID-19. One entry per CDR3 protein results from TCRdb running MiXCR on the 5' RACE reads. The profile shows approximately 490,000 distinct CDR3 sequences, about a fifth of them singletons. Specimen: PBMCs or a T cell subset sorted from them (not recorded which). These TCRs come from an adult woman who had mild COVID-19 (a few samples of this study predate the infection). Cell type and time point are not known. Both conserved end residues are part of each CDR3. A D gene is named only where the DNA matches it firmly. Rows may omit the clone size; those that give it use once, few, many or a size class.

v_gene	j_gene	d_gene	abundance	CDR3nt	CDR3aa
TRBV7-9	TRBJ1-6	TRBD1	few	TGTGCCAGCAGCTCTGACAGGGTCCATTCACCCCTCCACTTT	CASSSDRVHSPLHF
TRBV24-1	TRBJ2-3	TRBD2	-	TGTGCCACCAGTGCAACGACTAGCCTCACAGATACGCAGTATTTT	CATSATTSLTDTQYF
TRBV12-3/TRBV12-4	TRBJ2-6	-	-	TGTGCCAGCAGCCAGGGGGGGGGGCTCTCTGGGGCCAACGTCCTGACTTTC	CASSQGGGLSGANVLTF
TRBV5-1	TRBJ2-7	TRBD2	-	TGTGCCAGCAGCTTGGCGGGAGAAAGATACGAGCAGTACTTC	CASSLAGERYEQYF
TRBV5-6	TRBJ2-1	TRBD2	-	TGTGCCAGCAGCTTGTGGTGGCCTAGCGGGAGGATAGAGGGTGAGCAGTTCTTC	CASSLWWPSGRIEGEQFF
TRBV12-3/TRBV12-4	TRBJ1-2	-	few	TGTGCCAGCAGTTTTGGGGGCAGGGTAAACTATGGCTACACCTTC	CASSFGGRVNYGYTF
TRBV24-1	TRBJ2-1	TRBD2	-	TGTGCCACGCGGACTAGCGGGAGTGGGAATGAGCAGTTCTTC	CATRTSGSGNEQFF
TRBV29-1	TRBJ1-1	-	-	TGCAGCGTTGATTTGAATGGAACCCCTGAAGCTTTCTTT	CSVDLNGTPEAFF
TRBV6-6	TRBJ2-2	-	few	TGTGCCAGCAGTTACTCGCGGCCAGGGGAAGCCGGGGAGCTGTTTTTT	CASSYSRPGEAGELFF
TRBV7-8	TRBJ2-3	TRBD2	-	TGTGCCAGCAGCTCAAAGGGACTAGGACCAGATACGCAGTATTTT	CASSSKGLGPDTQYF